The source of this T cell receptor beta chain is a study of identical twins. General study points: Donors were not followed over many years; analysis was cross-sectional. Fewer insertions characterized abundant cord blood beta clonotypes, whereas memory repertoires showed none.

CDR1 DFQATT and CDR2 SNEGSKA come from the germline V gene (reference sequence). The CDR3 is 15 amino acids. TCRdb reprocessed the 5' RACE reads via MiXCR and lists one record per CDR3 protein. The sample has a few hundred thousand distinct CDR3 sequences, under 12% seen once. Notes on this clonotype: Antigen: not known. At one of its ends the junction is not consistent with the germline gene, which may arise from a read error.

The specimen was memory T cells sorted from blood. The rearrangement joins TRBV20-1 to TRBJ2-5; 9 bases are shared with TRBD2. This receptor was obtained from a man aged 50-60 years in good health. The CDR3 DNA reads TGCAGTGCTGAGCCCGGGACTAGCAGGCAAGGGACCCAGTACTTC. It translates to CSAEPGTSRQGTQYF.